This TCR beta chain is drawn from a study of blood T cell repertoires in COVID-19. Repertoires were generated with immunoSEQ multiplex PCR, while TCRdb's copy carries only in-frame clones and drops some. Here the sample spans approximately 77,000 clones, around 77% being singletons. J lost 5 bases, V lost 7 bases, and 9 bases had no gene match. Germline assignment: CDR1 SQVTM and CDR2 ANQGSEA. CDR3 size: 14 residues. V and J are TRBV29-1 and TRBJ2-3, with TRBD1 identical over 10 bases. This clonotype was sampled from a man aged 65-85 years with active or convalescent COVID-19. The sequenced sample was peripheral blood. The CDR3 region is CSGRQGAIIDTQYF. Written as DNA, the CDR3 is TGCAGCGGTAGACAGGGGGCTATTATAGATACGCAGTATTTT.